The 32 T cell receptor beta chains below come from one sample, sequenced in a study of blood T cell repertoires in COVID-19. The assay was immunoSEQ multiplex PCR, and TCRdb's table has in-frame clones only and misses some. Of a few hundred thousand clones listed, more than 65% are singletons. Sequenced: peripheral blood. Every receptor here comes from a human donor in a cohort sampled during active COVID-19.

The J gene is TRBJ2-1, the V gene TRBV6-5, with 10 bases matching TRBD2. Germline trimming cut 5 bases from V and 4 bases from J; bases unmatched to any gene: 5. Germline lookup yields CDR1 MNHEY and CDR2 SVGAGI. The CDR3 extends over 15 amino acids. This CDR3 reads CASSLAGVRYNEQFF. The DNA of the CDR3 is TGTGCCAGCAGTCTAGCGGGAGTGAGGTACAATGAGCAGTTCTTC.

This chain's CDR3 is CASSLNRPNTGELFF. CDR3 coding DNA: TGTGCCAGCAGTTTAAACAGACCTAACACCGGGGAGCTGTTTTTT. The rearrangement joins TRBV27 to TRBJ2-2; D is undetermined. The CDR3 runs 15 residues. CDR1 MNHEY and CDR2 SMNVEV come from the germline V gene (reference sequence). Between the trimmed V and J ends, which lost 2 bases and 2 bases, there was a span of 9 bases.

The rearrangement joins TRBV27 to TRBJ1-4, with TRBD1 matching 8 bases. V lost 5 bases and J lost 0; bases outside the gene matches: 5. CDR3 length: 16 residues. CDR1 is MNHEY and CDR2 is SMNVEV in the germline V gene (reference sequence). CDR3 in amino acids: CASSRTGLATNEKLFF. The CDR3 nucleotides read TGTGCCAGCAGTCGGACAGGGCTTGCAACTAATGAAAAACTGTTTTTT.

The chain joins TRBV9 to TRBJ2-5; D is unclear. The CDR3 extends over 16 amino acids. V was cut by 0 bases and J by 2 bases, with 14 bases left in between. Germline values: CDR1 SGDLS, CDR2 YYNGEE. The CDR3 is CASSVDIREKQETQYF. The CDR3 DNA follows: TGTGCCAGCAGCGTAGATATCCGTGAGAAACAAGAGACCCAGTACTTC.

The chain has TRBV6-5 and TRBJ2-7, with TRBD1 matching 7 bases. Germline assignment: CDR1 MNHEY and CDR2 SVGAGI. This CDR3 has 15 residues. V shed 6 bases and J 2 bases; nucleotides not matched to a gene: 10. CDR3 coding DNA: TGTGCCAGCAGGGCTGACAGGGCCGGACCCTACGAGCAGTACTTC. Its protein product is CASRADRAGPYEQYF.

The CDR3 DNA follows: TGCGCCAGCAGCTTAAGGGCAGGGGGCGGCACCGGGGAGCTGTTTTTT. This encodes CASSLRAGGGTGELFF. The chain has TRBV5-1 and TRBJ2-2; the match to TRBD1 covers 8 bases. The V segment lost 2 bases and the J segment 4 bases; nucleotides outside the gene matches: 7. Germline CDR1 reads SGHRS; CDR2 reads YFSETQ. The CDR3 sequence is 16 residues long.

This chain uses TRBV9 with TRBJ2-2; the match to TRBD2 covers 7 bases. The V gene end was trimmed by 0 bases and the J gene end by 13 bases; junction bases not matched to a gene: 15. This CDR3 region has 16 residues. The germline V gene has CDR1 SGDLS and CDR2 YYNGEE. As DNA, the CDR3 is TGTGCCAGCAGCGTAGACGTGGGAGCGGGACGGACGCGGCTGTTTTTT. It yields the protein CASSVDVGAGRTRLFF.

CDR3 bases: TGTGCCAGCAGACTAGCGGATTCCACCGGGGAGCTGTTTTTT. Translated, it gives CASRLADSTGELFF. The genes are TRBV6-5 and TRBJ2-2, with 8 bases lining up with TRBD2. This CDR3 has 14 residues. The V gene's germline CDR1 is MNHEY and CDR2 SVGAGI. V lost 6 bases and J lost 4; bases outside the gene matches: 4.

V and J are TRBV7-6 and TRBJ2-1, with 7 bases identical to TRBD2. The CDR3 consists of 15 residues. V dropped 5 bases and J dropped 0; count of bases not matched to a gene: 4. Germline lookup yields CDR1 SGHVS and CDR2 FNYEAQ. The CDR3 reads CASSPGGGSYNEQFF. The CDR3 bases are TGTGCCAGCAGCCCGGGGGGTGGCTCCTACAATGAGCAGTTCTTC. Filled out from reference TRBV7-6 and TRBJ2-1, the complete variable domain reads GAGVSQSPRYKVTKRGQDVALRCDPISGHVSLYWYRQALGQGPEFLTYFNYEAQQDKSGLPNDRFSAERPEGSISTLTIQRTEQRDSAMYRCASSPGGGSYNEQFFGPGTRLTVL.

The V call is TRBV5-1, the J call TRBJ2-1; no definite D call. In germline, CDR1 is SGHRS, CDR2 YFSETQ. The CDR3 loop spans 15 amino acids. V lost 0 bases and J 4 bases, leaving 11 bases between the germline ends. CDR3 residues: CASSLATVLYNEQFF. The CDR3 nucleotides read TGCGCCAGCAGCTTGGCTACCGTCCTTTACAATGAGCAGTTCTTC.

The rearrangement links TRBV2 to TRBJ2-7; D perhaps matches TRBD2 (6 bases). CDR3 length: 13 amino acids. Germline V gene sequence: CDR1 SNHLY, CDR2 FYNNEI. Trimming shortened V by 11 bases and J by 4 bases, and 18 bases separated the two germline ends. CDR3 sequence reads: CASCGGLWYEQYF. The CDR3 region has the DNA TGTGCCTCGTGTGGGGGGTTGTGGTACGAGCAGTACTTC.

V gene TRBV19 combines with J gene TRBJ2-1; D is unresolved. V dropped 3 bases and J dropped 4 bases, with 10 bases sitting between them. The germline gives CDR1 LNHDA, CDR2 SQIVND (reference sequence). The CDR3 has 14 residues. The CDR3 sequence is CASSIGGSYNEQFF. The CDR3 nucleotides read TGTGCCAGTAGTATCGGCGGATCATACAATGAGCAGTTCTTC.

The chain employs TRBV28 and TRBJ2-7; D gene uncertain. Trimming took 6 bases from V and 7 from J, leaving 25 bases between them. This CDR3 is built from 16 residues. Germline CDR1 is MDHEN and CDR2 is SYDVKM. As DNA, the CDR3 is TGTGCCAGCAGCAGAATGATTCCTCCGCGGCAGTGGGAGCAGTACTTC. Protein: CASSRMIPPRQWEQYF.

This rearrangement joins TRBV5-1 to TRBJ1-1; a possible D gene is TRBD1 (5 bases). CDR1 is SGHRS, CDR2 YFSETQ, per germline. The CDR3 totals 15 residues. Deletions cut 2 bases from V and 1 base from J, with 12 bases between. Here the CDR3 reads CASSLSSGGNTEAFF. As DNA, the CDR3 is TGCGCCAGCAGCTTATCCAGCGGGGGGAACACTGAAGCTTTCTTT.

Only one count was recorded for this clone. This chain connects TRBV6-5 to TRBJ1-2, with unresolved D. The V end lost 4 bases, the J end lost 3 bases, and 15 bases lay between the germline ends. Germline-derived CDR1 and CDR2 are MNHEY and SVGAGI. CDR3 length: 15 residues. Here the CDR3 reads CASSLTGDGDYGYTF. CDR3 bases: TGTGCCAGCAGTTTGACTGGCGACGGAGACTATGGCTACACCTTC.

This chain links TRBV28 with TRBJ1-4, with TRBD1 as a possible D gene (5 bases). The CDR3 consists of 13 residues. Germline CDR1 and CDR2: MDHEN and SYDVKM. Trimming removed 2 bases from V and 6 bases from J, with 7 bases in between. The CDR3: CASSLTGYEKLFF. The CDR3 bases are TGTGCCAGCAGTTTAACAGGTTATGAAAAACTGTTTTTT.

The chain links TRBV7-2 to TRBJ2-1; possible D gene TRBD2, 6 bases. Trimming stripped 4 bases from V and 8 bases from J, with 18 bases between. CDR1 is SGHTA and CDR2 is FQGNSA in the germline V gene. This CDR3 region has 15 residues. As DNA, the CDR3 is TGTGCCAGCAGCTCTGGACTATATTTTCTGGATGAGCAGTTCTTC. It translates to CASSSGLYFLDEQFF.

This chain joins TRBV5-1 and TRBJ1-3, with 10 bases aligning to TRBD1. This CDR3 is built from 17 residues. Germline lookup yields CDR1 SGHRS and CDR2 YFSETQ. Trimming cost V 0 bases and J 2 bases; bases outside gene matches: 5. For the CDR3, the DNA is TGCGCCAGCAGCTTGGCAGGGACAGGGGTGACTGGAAACACCATATATTTT. Its protein product is CASSLAGTGVTGNTIYF.

The V call is TRBV5-1, the J call TRBJ2-7; a weak D match, TRBD1 (6 bases). Trimming left V 0 bases short and J 4 bases short, with 11 bases between. Germline V gene data show CDR1 as SGHRS and CDR2 as YFSETQ. This CDR3 has 14 amino acids. The CDR3 coding sequence is TGCGCCAGCAGCTTGGGACAGGATAAATACGAGCAGTACTTC. It is translated as CASSLGQDKYEQYF.

The chain uses TRBV11-2 and TRBJ2-2, with 12 bases lining up with TRBD2. The CDR3 runs 19 residues. J gave up 5 bases and V 6 bases, and 16 bases lay outside the gene matches. Germline lookup yields CDR1 SGHAT and CDR2 FQNNGV. The CDR3 loop is CASSRSRASGRAVTGELFF. The CDR3 bases are TGTGCCAGCAGTCGGAGTAGGGCTAGCGGGAGGGCCGTTACCGGGGAGCTGTTTTTT.

V and J are TRBV11-1 and TRBJ2-7; perhaps TRBD2 as D (6 bases). The V gene's germline CDR1 is SGHAT and CDR2 FQDESV (reference sequence). The CDR3 has 14 residues. Trimming removed 4 bases at V and 4 bases at J, with 14 bases between. In DNA, the CDR3 is TGTGCCAGCAGCTCGACGGGACTCGGATACGAGCAGTACTTC. This codes for CASSSTGLGYEQYF.

The V call is TRBV7-9, the J call TRBJ1-2, with TRBD1 as a possible D gene (6 bases). This CDR3 is 14 amino acids long. The germline V and J ends were trimmed by 3 bases and 6 bases, with 14 bases remaining between them. Germline V lookup: CDR1 SEHNR, CDR2 FQNEAQ (reference sequence). CDR3 sequence: CASSLGGAPDGYTF. Here the CDR3 DNA reads TGTGCCAGCAGCTTGGGGGGGGCGCCGGATGGCTACACCTTC.

CDR3 loop: CASSRGASDQETQYF. In DNA form, the CDR3 reads TGTGCCAGCAGCAGGGGAGCTAGCGACCAAGAGACCCAGTACTTC. This chain connects TRBV7-9 to TRBJ2-5; possible D gene TRBD2, 6 bases. Germline V gives CDR1 SEHNR, CDR2 FQNEAQ (reference sequence). This CDR3 is built from 15 residues. Trimming took off 5 bases at V and 0 bases at J, with 13 bases between the two ends.

This clone appeared a single time. The chain employs TRBV15 and TRBJ2-3, with 10 positions matching TRBD2. Germline V gene data show CDR1 as LNHNV and CDR2 as YYDKDF (reference sequence). The CDR3 sequence is 16 residues long. Trimming at V came to 7 bases and at J to 2 bases, leaving 9 bases not matched to a gene. The CDR3 DNA is TGTGCCACCAACCAAGGACTAGCGGAGCCCACAGATACGCAGTATTTT. This encodes CATNQGLAEPTDTQYF. Together with reference TRBV15 and TRBJ2-3, the CDR3 gives the full variable domain: DAMVIQNPRYQVTQFGKPVTLSCSQTLNHNVMYWYQQKSSQAPKLLFHYYDKDFNNEADTPDNFQSRRPNTSFCFLDIRSPGLGDTAMYLCATNQGLAEPTDTQYFGPGTRLTVL.

This chain links TRBV29-1 with TRBJ2-7, with 12 bases identical to TRBD1. Germline V gives CDR1 SQVTM, CDR2 ANQGSEA. V lost 1 base, J lost 5 bases, and 9 bases stayed unmatched. The CDR3 contains 16 residues. The CDR3 loop reads CSVEGSLGQGANEQYF. CDR3 sequence (DNA): TGCAGCGTTGAAGGGTCTTTGGGACAGGGGGCAAACGAGCAGTACTTC.

The chain couples TRBV7-2 to TRBJ2-7; 7 bases map to TRBD1. Trimming took 2 bases from V and 3 from J; bases not matched to a gene: 7. CDR1 is SGHTA and CDR2 is FQGNSA in the germline V gene. The CDR3 is 15 residues long. CDR3 amino acids: CASSLTGQKFYEQYF. The CDR3 coding sequence is TGTGCCAGCAGCTTAACGGGACAGAAGTTCTACGAGCAGTACTTC.

This rearrangement joins TRBV5-1 to TRBJ1-2; no clear D gene. Germline loops: CDR1 SGHRS, CDR2 YFSETQ. There are 17 residues in the CDR3. V was cut by 0 bases and J by 0 bases, with 15 bases left in between. The CDR3 protein is CASSLAREELSNYGYTF. The CDR3 DNA sequence: TGCGCCAGCAGCTTGGCCCGGGAGGAATTATCTAACTATGGCTACACCTTC.

In the case of this clone: Other DNA sequences of this sample code for an identical CDR3. The chain is built from TRBV6-1 and TRBJ1-2; D is unresolved. The CDR3 length is 13 residues. Germline lookup yields CDR1 MNHNS and CDR2 SASEGT. V shed 3 bases and J shed 1 base, with 6 bases lying between them. The DNA for the CDR3 is TGTGCCAGCAGTGACAGACTTAACTATGGCTACACCTTC. Translation gives CASSDRLNYGYTF.

The CDR3 loop is CASSRTSVGYEQYF. In DNA form, the CDR3 reads TGCGCCAGCAGCAGGACTAGCGTTGGTTACGAGCAGTACTTC. The V call is TRBV4-1, the J call TRBJ2-7; 9 bases line up with TRBD2. There are 14 residues in the CDR3. Looked up from germline, CDR1 is MGHRA and CDR2 is YSYEKL. Trimming cost V 5 bases and J 4 bases; bases outside gene matches: 6.

V usage is TRBV5-4 and J usage is TRBJ2-1; D is possibly TRBD2 (5 bases). CDR1 and CDR2 from the germline V gene are SGHNT and YYREEE (reference sequence). V was pared by 2 bases and J by 8 bases, with 14 bases between. This CDR3 spans 14 amino acids. CDR3 loop: CASSFRSSGDEQFF. In DNA form, the CDR3 reads TGTGCCAGCAGCTTTCGTAGTTCCGGGGATGAGCAGTTCTTC.

This clone has a handful of counts. At one boundary the junction diverges from the germline segment, which might be a read error. The V and J genes are TRBV6-2 or TRBV6-3 and TRBJ2-1, with TRBD2 identical over 8 bases. Germline V gene sequence: CDR1 MNHEY, CDR2 SVGEGT. The CDR3 consists of 14 residues. Here the CDR3 DNA reads TGTGCCAGCAGTAAAAGCGGGAGAAACAATAAGCAGTTCTTC. Amino acid sequence: CASSKSGRNNKQFF.

The V call is TRBV19, the J call TRBJ2-7; possible D gene TRBD2, 5 bases. Germline V gives CDR1 LNHDA, CDR2 SQIVND (reference sequence). CDR3 length: 17 amino acids. The ends were cut back, 5 bases at V and 0 bases at J, with 20 bases in the middle. In DNA form, the CDR3 reads TGTGCCAGTAGTCCCGGACTGCTTTGGGGTATCTCCTACGAGCAGTACTTC. The encoded protein is CASSPGLLWGISYEQYF.